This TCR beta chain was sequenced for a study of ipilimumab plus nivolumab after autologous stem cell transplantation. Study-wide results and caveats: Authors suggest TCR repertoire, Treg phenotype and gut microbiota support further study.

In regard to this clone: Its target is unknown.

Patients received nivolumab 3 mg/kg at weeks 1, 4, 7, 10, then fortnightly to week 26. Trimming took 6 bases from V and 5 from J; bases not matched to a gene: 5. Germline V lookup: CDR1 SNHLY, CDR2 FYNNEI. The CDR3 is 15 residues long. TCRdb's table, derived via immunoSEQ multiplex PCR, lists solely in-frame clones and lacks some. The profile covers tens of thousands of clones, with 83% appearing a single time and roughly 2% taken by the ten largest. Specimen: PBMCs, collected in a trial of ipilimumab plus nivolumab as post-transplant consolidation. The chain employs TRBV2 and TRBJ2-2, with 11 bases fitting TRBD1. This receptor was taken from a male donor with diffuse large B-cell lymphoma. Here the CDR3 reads CASRVGTGGTGELFF. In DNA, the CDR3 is TGTGCCAGCAGGGTCGGGACAGGGGGGACCGGGGAGCTGTTTTTT.